Below, 32 T cell receptor beta chains from the same sample are listed, as sequenced in a study of shared clonotypes between healthy human individuals. The data were produced by immunoSEQ multiplex PCR, yet TCRdb's version contains in-frame clones alone and is incomplete. The repertoire holds some 480,000 clones, with 65% to 80% as singletons. Sequencing used PBMCs. The receptors shown here come from a woman aged 35 to 49 in good health. Some clones in this sample may be carry-over from other donors' samples.

This sequence joins TRBV2 and TRBJ2-5, with TRBD2 matching 10 bases. The DNA matches TRBJ2-7 better at its end, which makes the J call doubtful. This CDR3 has 14 amino acids. CDR1 is SNHLY, CDR2 FYNNEI, per germline. CDR3 amino acids: CASRGLAGVGEQYF. In nucleotides, the CDR3 is TGTGCCAGCAGGGGCCTAGCGGGAGTCGGCGAGCAGTACTTC.

CDR3 DNA: TGCAGCGTTGGACTAGCGGGAACAGAGACCCAGTACTTC. Its protein is CSVGLAGTETQYF. The gene calls are TRBV29-1 and TRBJ2-5; 11 nucleotides align to TRBD2. V was pared by 4 bases and J by 4 bases, with 2 bases of the junction left unmatched. Germline V gene data show CDR1 as SQVTM and CDR2 as ANQGSEA. The CDR3 covers 13 residues.

V gene TRBV30 combines with J gene TRBJ1-3, with TRBD1 matching 10 bases. The CDR3 extends over 15 amino acids. The V segment lost 3 bases and the J segment 4 bases; nucleotides outside the gene matches: 6. The germline gives CDR1 GTSNPN, CDR2 SVGIG (reference sequence). The CDR3 protein is CAWSEGQGVGNTIYF. CDR3 coding DNA: TGTGCCTGGAGCGAAGGACAGGGGGTGGGAAACACCATATATTTT.

The J gene is TRBJ2-5, the V gene TRBV19; D is perhaps TRBD2 (5 bases). CDR1 and CDR2 from the germline V gene are LNHDA and SQIVND (reference sequence). V gave up 6 bases and J gave up 5 bases, with 16 bases separating them. This CDR3 spans 14 amino acids. DNA for the CDR3: TGTGCCAGTAGCCCCGGACTGATCGGGGAGACCCAGTACTTC. Its translation: CASSPGLIGETQYF.

Turning to this clone: A much larger clone differs by one base, so this may be a read error. This chain connects TRBV6-4 to TRBJ2-1; no reliable D call. Germline V gives CDR1 MRHNA, CDR2 SNTAGT. The CDR3 runs 14 residues. With 5 bases removed from V and 5 bases from J, the gap between germline ends came to 13 bases. CDR3 bases: TGTGCCAGCAGTCTGAACAGCCTGGACAATGAGCAGTTCTTC. It codes for CASSLNSLDNEQFF.

This CDR3 reads CASSHPPISTGGETQYF. Written as DNA, the CDR3 is TGTGCCAGCTCACACCCCCCGATTTCGACAGGGGGAGAGACCCAGTACTTC. The chain combines TRBV18 with TRBJ2-5, with 9 bases lining up with TRBD1. CDR1 is KGHSH and CDR2 is LQKENI in the germline V gene. This CDR3 comprises 17 residues. After removal of 4 bases from V and 4 bases from J, the junction contained 13 bases not matched to a gene.

The rearrangement links TRBV19 to TRBJ2-3, with D tentatively TRBD2 (6 bases). V shed 3 bases and J shed 2 bases, with 12 bases lying between them. The CDR3 extends over 15 amino acids. CDR1 LNHDA and CDR2 SQIVND come from the germline V gene (reference sequence). DNA of the CDR3: TGTGCCAGTAGTATTGGGTCTAGCGACACAGATACGCAGTATTTT. It translates to CASSIGSSDTDTQYF.

This clone was detected many times. The chain employs TRBV11-2 and TRBJ2-1; perhaps TRBD2 as D (6 bases). Germline values: CDR1 SGHAT, CDR2 FQNNGV. This CDR3 spans 15 amino acids. Trimming took 2 bases from V and 5 from J, leaving 13 bases between them. The CDR3 sequence is CASSLMVGGNNEQFF. The CDR3 DNA sequence: TGTGCCAGCAGCTTAATGGTCGGGGGAAACAATGAGCAGTTCTTC.

In this sample, this clone turned up once. The gene calls are TRBV18 and TRBJ2-2; D unresolved. The germline gives CDR1 KGHSH, CDR2 LQKENI. This CDR3 comprises 12 residues. The V end lost 2 bases, the J end lost 4 bases, and 2 bases lay between the germline ends. The CDR3 coding sequence is TGTGCCAGCTCACCAAGCACCGGGGAGCTGTTTTTT. It codes for CASSPSTGELFF.

About this clone itself: Other DNA sequences in this specimen translate into the identical CDR3. J is TRBJ2-2 and V is TRBV11-2; D is perhaps TRBD2 (5 bases). Germline V gene data show CDR1 as SGHAT and CDR2 as FQNNGV. The CDR3 runs to 13 residues. V lost 1 base and J lost 6, with 6 bases in between. The CDR3 here is CASSLGRAGELFF. CDR3 bases: TGTGCCAGCAGCTTAGGGCGGGCCGGGGAGCTGTTTTTT.

This clone has only a few counts. V is TRBV7-9 and J is TRBJ2-7, with D hard to call. This CDR3 comprises 17 residues. Germline CDR1 reads SEHNR; CDR2 reads FQNEAQ (reference sequence). Trimming stripped 1 base from V and 5 bases from J, with 21 bases between. CDR3 loop: CASSLGFRGPISDEQYF. The CDR3 DNA is TGTGCCAGCAGCTTAGGGTTCAGAGGCCCCATCTCTGACGAGCAGTACTTC.

V gene TRBV7-8 combines with J gene TRBJ1-1; D is ambiguous. From germline, CDR1 is SGHVS and CDR2 FQNEAQ. Deletions cut 1 base from V and 11 bases from J, with 14 bases between. The CDR3 totals 13 residues. The CDR3 here is CASSLGGQWWAFF. The CDR3 DNA reads as TGTGCCAGCAGCTTAGGAGGGCAGTGGTGGGCTTTCTTT.

With regard to this clone: This could be a read error, since a much larger clone is one nucleotide away. Distinct nucleotide sequences in the sample also encode this CDR3. The chain couples TRBV4-3 to TRBJ1-4; D is unclear. Germline V CDR1 and CDR2: LGHNA, YSLEER. Trimming shortened V by 3 bases and J by 7 bases, and 9 bases separated the two germline ends. This CDR3 has 13 amino acids. The CDR3 protein is CASSQDSGEKLFF. The CDR3 DNA reads TGCGCCAGCAGCCAGGATAGTGGTGAAAAACTGTTTTTT.

CDR3 protein: CASSADRGLGYTF. DNA of the CDR3: TGTGCCAGTAGTGCAGACAGGGGTCTTGGCTACACCTTC. The chain carries TRBV19 and TRBJ1-2, with 8 bases aligning to TRBD1. CDR3 length equals 13 residues. Trimming took 5 bases from V and 7 from J; bases not matched to a gene: 6. The germline CDR1 and CDR2 sequences are LNHDA and SQIVND (reference sequence).

The rearrangement joins TRBV15 to TRBJ2-1; 9 nucleotides line up with TRBD1. The CDR3 covers 14 residues. The V and J ends lost 3 bases and 6 bases, in that order; junction bases with no gene match: 3. The V gene's germline CDR1 is LNHNV and CDR2 YYDKDF (reference sequence). The CDR3 coding sequence is TGTGCCACCAGCAGGGGACAGGGAGTCAATGAGCAGTTCTTC. It translates to CATSRGQGVNEQFF.

The chain carries TRBV6-1 and TRBJ1-1; 7 bases fit TRBD1. This CDR3 spans 15 amino acids. From germline, CDR1 is MNHNS and CDR2 SASEGT. With V trimmed by 2 bases and J by 4 bases, 7 bases remained unmatched. In DNA form, the CDR3 reads TGTGCCAGCAGTGAAACCGGGACAGCGAGCACTGAAGCTTTCTTT. Translated, it gives CASSETGTASTEAFF.

This sequence joins TRBV9 and TRBJ2-7; TRBD1 or TRBD2 may be the D gene (5 bases each). Trimming took off 2 bases at V and 1 base at J, with 13 bases between the two ends. Germline assignment: CDR1 SGDLS and CDR2 YYNGEE. There are 15 residues in the CDR3. CDR3 sequence (DNA): TGTGCCAGCAGCGTCGGGACGGAAAGGTCCTACGAGCAGTACTTC. Protein: CASSVGTERSYEQYF.

In the case of this clone: The identical CDR3 is also encoded by other nucleotide sequences in the sample. The rearrangement joins TRBV10-3 to TRBJ2-7, with D possibly being TRBD2 (7 bases). The CDR3 has 13 amino acids. Germline V lookup: CDR1 ENHRY, CDR2 SYGVKD. V lost 2 bases and J lost 5, with 10 bases in between. The CDR3 sequence: CAISERGAHEQYF. CDR3 DNA sequence: TGTGCCATCAGTGAGCGGGGGGCTCACGAGCAGTACTTC.

The chain couples TRBV9 to TRBJ2-7, with D perhaps matching TRBD2 (5 bases). Trimming took off 0 bases at V and 2 bases at J, with 9 bases between the two ends. The length of the CDR3 is 14 residues. Germline V gives CDR1 SGDLS, CDR2 YYNGEE. As DNA, the CDR3 is TGTGCCAGCAGCGTAGGACGGGGAACCTACGAGCAGTACTTC. Encoded protein: CASSVGRGTYEQYF.

The chain couples TRBV7-2 to TRBJ2-2, with 10 positions matching TRBD2. J gave up 4 bases and V 1 base, and 6 bases lay outside the gene matches. Germline loops: CDR1 SGHTA, CDR2 FQGNSA. The CDR3 sequence is 17 residues long. CDR3 bases: TGTGCCAGCAGCTTAGTTAGCGGGAGGCCCAGCACCGGGGAGCTGTTTTTT. Its protein is CASSLVSGRPSTGELFF.

The chain combines TRBV4-1 with TRBJ1-5, with D unresolved. Germline V gene lookup returns CDR1 MGHRA and CDR2 YSYEKL. The CDR3 consists of 14 residues. V was clipped by 1 base and J by 0 bases, with 4 bases between them. The CDR3 here is CASSQGYSNQPQHF. CDR3 coding DNA: TGCGCCAGCAGCCAAGGGTATAGCAATCAGCCCCAGCATTTT.

The rearrangement links TRBV6-5 to TRBJ1-5; 8 bases agree with TRBD1. The CDR3 runs 16 residues. The germline CDR1 and CDR2 sequences are MNHEY and SVGAGI. The ends lost 4 bases at V and 0 bases at J; junction bases unmatched: 5. CDR3 sequence (DNA): TGTGCCAGCAGTTGGAGACAGGGGTATAGCAATCAGCCCCAGCATTTT. Translated: CASSWRQGYSNQPQHF.

The J gene is TRBJ2-1, the V gene TRBV7-9, with D perhaps TRBD2 (6 bases). The CDR3 sequence is 13 residues long. Germline CDR1 is SEHNR and CDR2 is FQNEAQ (reference sequence). Deletions cut 6 bases from V and 1 base from J, with 7 bases between. CDR3 sequence: CASSRGSYNEQFF. The DNA of the CDR3 is TGTGCCAGCAGTCGGGGGTCCTACAATGAGCAGTTCTTC.

J is TRBJ2-7 and V is TRBV6-5; a possible D gene is TRBD2 (5 bases). Germline V gene lookup returns CDR1 MNHEY and CDR2 SVGAGI. V dropped 7 bases and J dropped 0 bases, with 16 bases sitting between them. The CDR3 totals 15 residues. CDR3 in DNA: TGTGCCAGCACCCAATTCCACGGAGGCTCCTACGAGCAGTACTTC. Translated, it gives CASTQFHGGSYEQYF.

The V gene is TRBV7-2, the J gene TRBJ1-1; a weak D match, TRBD1 (6 bases). V was pared by 5 bases and J by 0 bases, with 13 bases between. The CDR3 is 15 amino acids. The germline CDR1 and CDR2 sequences are SGHTA and FQGNSA. The DNA for the CDR3 is TGTGCCAGCAGCGCAGGGGTCGGAATGAACACTGAAGCTTTCTTT. Translating it yields CASSAGVGMNTEAFF.

The chain carries TRBV27 and TRBJ1-3; D gene uncertain. V dropped 6 bases and J dropped 4 bases, with 10 bases sitting between them. CDR3 length: 13 residues. Looked up from germline, CDR1 is MNHEY and CDR2 is SMNVEV (reference sequence). CDR3 amino acids: CASSNNRGNTIYF. The CDR3 nucleotides read TGTGCCAGCAGCAATAATAGGGGAAACACCATATATTTT.

The chain links TRBV27 to TRBJ2-2, with D perhaps given as TRBD1 or TRBD2 (5 bases each). The V gene's germline CDR1 is MNHEY and CDR2 SMNVEV (reference sequence). There are 22 residues in the CDR3. The V gene lost 2 bases and the J gene lost 0 bases, with 28 bases spanning the gap. The CDR3 spells CASSLSRVGPRDGHANTGELFF. DNA of the CDR3: TGTGCCAGCAGTTTAAGTCGGGTCGGCCCAAGGGACGGCCACGCGAACACCGGGGAGCTGTTTTTT.

This clone has more than one count but fewer than ten. This CDR3 reads CASSHRTGDYEQYF. The CDR3 DNA sequence: TGCGCCAGCAGCCACCGGACAGGGGACTACGAGCAGTACTTC. The chain employs TRBV4-3 and TRBJ2-5, with 9 bases fitting TRBD1. The J call may be wrong; the DNA end is better matched by TRBJ2-7. The CDR3 runs 14 residues. Germline-derived CDR1 and CDR2 are LGHNA and YSLEER.

This clone occurred many times. CDR3 sequence (DNA): TGCGCCAGCAGCTTGGAGGTACGGGCCGGGTATGAAAAACTGTTTTTT. This sequence encodes CASSLEVRAGYEKLFF. The J gene is TRBJ1-4, the V gene TRBV5-1; D gene unclear. In germline, CDR1 is SGHRS, CDR2 YFSETQ. The CDR3 has 16 residues. With 0 bases removed from V and 6 bases from J, the gap between germline ends came to 15 bases. Full variable domain (outside the CDR3, taken from reference TRBV5-1 and TRBJ1-4): KAGVTQTPRYLIKTRGQQVTLSCSPISGHRSVSWYQQTPGQGLQFLFEYFSETQRNKGNFPGRFSGRQFSNSRSEMNVSTLELGDSALYLCASSLEVRAGYEKLFFGSGTQLSVL.

The J gene is TRBJ1-3, the V gene TRBV28; unclear D gene. Germline CDR1 and CDR2: MDHEN and SYDVKM. The CDR3 extends over 16 amino acids. V was trimmed by 6 bases and J by 0 bases, leaving 15 bases between them. The CDR3 DNA is TGTGCCAGCAGACCTATACGTACAGCCTCTGGAAACACCATATATTTT. Translating gives CASRPIRTASGNTIYF. Based on the CDR3 plus reference TRBV28 and TRBJ1-3, the full variable domain is DVKVTQSSRYLVKRTGEKVFLECVQDMDHENMFWYRQDPGLGLRLIYFSYDVKMKEKGDIPEGYSVSREKKERFSLILESASTNQTSMYLCASRPIRTASGNTIYFGEGSWLTVV.

This clone was observed once. The chain employs TRBV7-3 and TRBJ2-3; 12 nucleotides align to TRBD2. The CDR3 covers 17 residues. V was pared by 4 bases and J by 5 bases, with 10 bases of the junction left unmatched. Germline CDR1 SGHTA, CDR2 FQGTGA. The CDR3 protein is CASSSGLAGNPIDTQYF. CDR3 DNA sequence: TGTGCCAGCAGCTCCGGACTAGCGGGAAACCCGATAGATACGCAGTATTTT.

In this sample, this clone turned up a few times. The J gene is TRBJ2-7, the V gene TRBV28, with a tentative D call TRBD2 (7 bases). This CDR3 region has 14 residues. Germline-derived CDR1 and CDR2 are MDHEN and SYDVKM. Trimming left V 4 bases short and J 0 bases short, with 10 bases between. CDR3 sequence (DNA): TGTGCCAGCAGTTCTCGGGGGGCCTCCTACGAGCAGTACTTC. Protein product: CASSSRGASYEQYF.